This T cell receptor beta chain was obtained from a study of blood T cell repertoires in COVID-19. Across the study: Sites in the United States, Italy and Spain provided acute and convalescent COVID-19 samples. The cDNA or gDNA used as material had been derived from T cells, B-cell-depleted T cells, or PBMCs.

Self-reported history from a screening survey and questionnaire set each donor's cohort. Donors of Cohort 3 who recovered were those that had two negative PCRs, clearance, or symptom resolution. Sequencing was performed with immunoSEQ multiplex PCR; in TCRdb, only in-frame clones are kept and a portion is missing. The repertoire consists of 180,000 or so clones, with 84% occurring once and the leading ten covering 13% to 15%. This CDR3 contains 14 residues. Germline loops: CDR1 LGHDT, CDR2 YNNKEL (reference sequence). V was clipped by 2 bases and J by 0 bases, with 7 bases between them. The sequenced material came from PBMCs or T cells enriched from blood (not recorded which). The TCR originated in a man aged 45-60 years who had recovered from COVID-19. V and J are TRBV3-1 (or the pseudogene TRBV3-2) and TRBJ1-1; unclear D gene. CDR3 sequence reads: CASSQSRVNTEAFF. CDR3 bases: TGTGCCAGCAGCCAATCACGGGTGAACACTGAAGCTTTCTTT.